The next 32 T cell receptor beta chains were all read from a single sample in a study of T cells in localized non-small cell lung cancer. Here immunoSEQ multiplex PCR was the method, and the copy in TCRdb shows in-frame clones only, minus some. Here the sample spans about 26,000 clones, around 90% being singletons. Sequencing was performed on peripheral blood, taken before any cancer treatment. Source of these receptors: a female donor over 55 with stage II squamous cell lung carcinoma.

The rearrangement joins TRBV2 to TRBJ1-1; TRBD1 is a possible D gene (5 bases). The V gene's germline CDR1 is SNHLY and CDR2 FYNNEI. V was clipped by 6 bases and J by 4 bases, with 12 bases between them. This CDR3 has 13 residues. CDR3 sequence: CASRDRQTTEAFF. The DNA of the CDR3 is TGTGCCAGCAGGGATAGACAGACCACTGAAGCTTTCTTT.

V and J are TRBV6-1 and TRBJ1-2, with unresolved D. Per the germline V gene, CDR1 is MNHNS and CDR2 is SASEGT. Trimming left V 6 bases short and J 3 bases short, with 14 bases between. This CDR3 is built from 14 residues. The CDR3, as DNA: TGTGCCAGCAGCACCCTCGGAGGTGACTATGGCTACACCTTC. This codes for CASSTLGGDYGYTF.

V usage is TRBV7-9 and J usage is TRBJ2-1; 7 bases are shared with TRBD2. In germline, CDR1 is SEHNR, CDR2 FQNEAQ (reference sequence). There are 14 residues in the CDR3. The J segment lost 3 bases and the V segment lost 5 bases, leaving 4 bases of the junction unmatched. The CDR3 bases are TGTGCCAGCAGCCAGGGACTACTCTACAATGAGCAGTTCTTC. Protein product: CASSQGLLYNEQFF.

The V gene is TRBV6-5, the J gene TRBJ1-2, with D perhaps matching TRBD1 (5 bases). Germline V gene lookup returns CDR1 MNHEY and CDR2 SVGAGI. V lost 1 base and J lost 4, with 13 bases in between. The CDR3 runs 15 residues. Here the CDR3 reads CASSYWDPKPYGYTF. Written as DNA, the CDR3 is TGTGCCAGCAGTTACTGGGACCCCAAGCCCTATGGCTACACCTTC.

The chain combines TRBV10-2 with TRBJ1-6, with D perhaps TRBD1 (5 bases). The CDR3 extends over 11 amino acids. Germline-derived CDR1 and CDR2 are WSHSY and SAAADI. V was pared by 10 bases and J by 10 bases, with 11 bases between. CDR3 coding DNA: TGCGCCACGGGGCCTGAGTCACCCCTCCACTTT. Encoded protein: CATGPESPLHF.

The rearrangement links TRBV6-1 to TRBJ1-5; possible D gene TRBD1, 6 bases. CDR1 and CDR2 from the germline V gene are MNHNS and SASEGT. V shed 7 bases and J shed 6 bases, with 19 bases lying between them. The CDR3 has 15 amino acids. CDR3 nucleotide sequence: TGTGCCAGCAACTCCGACCCAACAGGGCTTCAGCCCCAGCATTTT. It encodes CASNSDPTGLQPQHF.

The chain joins TRBV13 to TRBJ1-1; TRBD1 matches at 9 bases. Germline CDR1 is PRHDT and CDR2 is FYEKMQ (reference sequence). V lost 6 bases to trimming and J lost 5 bases; unmatched junction nucleotides: 7. This CDR3 region has 14 residues. The CDR3 loop reads CASSYDRGKTEAFF. CDR3 coding DNA: TGTGCCAGCAGTTATGACAGGGGGAAAACTGAAGCTTTCTTT.

J is TRBJ1-2 and V is TRBV6-6; D possibly corresponds to TRBD1 (5 bases). The germline CDR1 and CDR2 sequences are MNHNY and SVGAGI (reference sequence). The CDR3 has 14 residues. Trimming pared 6 bases from V and 3 bases from J, leaving 14 bases between. CDR3 nucleotide sequence: TGTGCCAGCAGGTACGCAGGGCCCGACTATGGCTACACCTTC. As protein: CASRYAGPDYGYTF.

The chain uses TRBV7-8 and TRBJ2-6; no clear D. The CDR3 runs to 18 residues. The germline V gene has CDR1 SGHVS and CDR2 FQNEAQ. Trimming shortened V by 1 base and J by 0 bases, and 13 bases separated the two germline ends. CDR3 residues: CASSLGSRLFSGANVLTF. In nucleotides, the CDR3 is TGTGCCAGCAGCTTAGGATCCAGGCTCTTCTCTGGGGCCAACGTCCTGACTTTC.

The rearrangement uses TRBV28 and TRBJ1-2; no clear D gene. The CDR3 spans 13 residues. Germline V gene data show CDR1 as MDHEN and CDR2 as SYDVKM. The V end lost 6 bases, the J end lost 5 bases, and 13 bases lay between the germline ends. DNA for the CDR3: TGTGCCAGCAGGCTCGGGATTGCTTATGGCTACACCTTC. Amino acid sequence: CASRLGIAYGYTF.

This clone was seen only a few times. This sequence joins TRBV28 and TRBJ1-1; 7 nucleotides line up with TRBD1. CDR3 size: 13 residues. Germline values: CDR1 MDHEN, CDR2 SYDVKM. V shed 5 bases and J 10 bases; nucleotides not matched to a gene: 10. This CDR3 reads CASSRTGEVRAFF. The DNA of the CDR3 is TGTGCCAGCAGTAGAACAGGGGAGGTACGAGCTTTCTTT.

The chain uses TRBV7-2 and TRBJ2-1; D may be TRBD1 or TRBD2 (6 bases each). From germline, CDR1 is SGHTA and CDR2 FQGNSA. Trimming removed 5 bases from V and 3 bases from J, with 17 bases in between. The CDR3 extends over 16 amino acids. This CDR3 reads CASSPQIGGRYNEQFF. Written as DNA, the CDR3 is TGTGCCAGCAGCCCTCAGATCGGGGGCCGCTACAATGAGCAGTTCTTC.

This clone was observed a few times. The chain combines TRBV6-5 with TRBJ1-1, with D unresolved. This CDR3 region has 14 residues. V shed 4 bases and J shed 4 bases, with 13 bases lying between them. Per the germline V gene, CDR1 is MNHEY and CDR2 is SVGAGI. The CDR3 protein is CASSSPARPTEAFF. The CDR3 region has the DNA TGTGCCAGCAGTTCGCCAGCGCGTCCCACTGAAGCTTTCTTT.

This chain joins TRBV10-2 and TRBJ2-1; D unclear. The germline CDR1 and CDR2 sequences are WSHSY and SAAADI. V lost 5 bases to trimming and J lost 5 bases, with 7 bases between them. The CDR3 spans 12 residues. In DNA form, the CDR3 reads TGCGCCAGCAGTCGCGCTGACAATGAGCAGTTCTTC. Its translation is CASSRADNEQFF.

V gene TRBV6-5 combines with J gene TRBJ2-5; 11 bases are shared with TRBD2. Germline V lookup: CDR1 MNHEY, CDR2 SVGAGI. V was pared by 6 bases and J by 8 bases, with 11 bases of the junction left unmatched. The CDR3 length is 15 residues. In nucleotides, the CDR3 is TGTGCCAGCAGCCCTGGGGGACTAGCGGAGCCCACCCAGTACTTC. This sequence encodes CASSPGGLAEPTQYF.

The J gene is TRBJ2-2, the V gene TRBV19; 12 bases align to TRBD2. The V and J ends lost 7 bases and 5 bases, in that order; junction bases with no gene match: 11. Germline CDR1 LNHDA, CDR2 SQIVND (reference sequence). This CDR3 contains 17 residues. The CDR3 loop reads CASMALAGGRGTGELFF. The CDR3 nucleotides read TGTGCCAGTATGGCCCTAGCGGGAGGGCGGGGGACCGGGGAGCTGTTTTTT.

The rearrangement joins TRBV19 to TRBJ2-2; TRBD2 agrees at 7 bases. The junction had 5 bases not matched to a gene; V was cut back by 0 bases and J by 4 bases. CDR1 and CDR2 from the germline V gene are LNHDA and SQIVND (reference sequence). This CDR3 has 16 residues. CDR3 nucleotides: TGTGCCAGTAGTATAGATCGGCTAGCGGTCACCGGGGAGCTGTTTTTT. Protein sequence: CASSIDRLAVTGELFF.

The CDR3 coding sequence is TGTGCCAGCAGCATTAATAACAGGGGGCCTTTCTACAATGAGCAGTTCTTC. This translates into CASSINNRGPFYNEQFF. The rearrangement joins TRBV28 to TRBJ2-1, with 9 bases lining up with TRBD1. J lost 3 bases, V lost 6 bases, and 12 bases had no gene match. The CDR3 is 17 amino acids. The V gene's germline CDR1 is MDHEN and CDR2 SYDVKM.

V and J are TRBV15 and TRBJ2-7; D tentatively fits TRBD1 or TRBD2 (5 bases each). Trimming removed 4 bases from V and 0 bases from J, with 16 bases in between. Per germline, CDR1 LNHNV and CDR2 YYDKDF (reference sequence). The CDR3 runs to 16 residues. CDR3 residues: CATSIGTGQSSYEQYF. CDR3 coding DNA: TGTGCCACCAGCATAGGGACGGGGCAAAGCTCCTACGAGCAGTACTTC. Combining the CDR3 with reference TRBV15 and TRBJ2-7 gives the whole variable domain DAMVIQNPRYQVTQFGKPVTLSCSQTLNHNVMYWYQQKSSQAPKLLFHYYDKDFNNEADTPDNFQSRRPNTSFCFLDIRSPGLGDTAMYLCATSIGTGQSSYEQYFGPGTRLTVT.

This clone was found once. The J gene is TRBJ1-1, the V gene TRBV4-1; tentatively, D is TRBD1 (5 bases). The CDR3 is 14 residues long. The ends were cut back, 4 bases at V and 2 bases at J, with 11 bases in the middle. The germline gives CDR1 MGHRA, CDR2 YSYEKL. The CDR3 nucleotides read TGCGCCAGCAGCCCGGGACTACAAAACACTGAAGCTTTCTTT. It translates to CASSPGLQNTEAFF.

This rearrangement joins TRBV18 to TRBJ2-5, with 8 positions matching TRBD1. Germline V gene lookup returns CDR1 KGHSH and CDR2 LQKENI. J gave up 4 bases and V 6 bases, and 7 bases lay outside the gene matches. This CDR3 spans 14 amino acids. CDR3 nucleotide sequence: TGTGCCAGCTCCCCCGGACAGGGCGGAGAGACCCAGTACTTC. Protein: CASSPGQGGETQYF.

This rearrangement joins TRBV9 to TRBJ2-7; 8 bases line up with TRBD2. The CDR3 is made up of 14 amino acids. The junction had 4 bases not matched to a gene; V was cut back by 1 base and J by 4 bases. Germline V CDR1 and CDR2: SGDLS, YYNGEE. CDR3 sequence: CASSVLPSGYEQYF. The CDR3 DNA follows: TGTGCCAGCAGCGTACTCCCTAGCGGGTACGAGCAGTACTTC.

The chain has TRBV7-3 and TRBJ1-1; D is possibly TRBD1 (6 bases). Germline values: CDR1 SGHTA, CDR2 FQGTGA. V lost 8 bases, J lost 4 bases, and 14 bases lay in between. This CDR3 comprises 13 residues. CDR3: CASAPRGSTEAFF. CDR3 bases: TGTGCCAGCGCTCCCAGGGGAAGCACTGAAGCTTTCTTT.

This chain uses TRBV5-1 with TRBJ2-3; either TRBD1 or TRBD2 may fit D (5 bases each). V was pared by 2 bases and J by 2 bases, with 12 bases between. Germline values: CDR1 SGHRS, CDR2 YFSETQ. The CDR3 is made up of 15 amino acids. The CDR3 nucleotides read TGCGCCAGCAGCTTCCGGGACCCTCACACAGATACGCAGTATTTT. Translating it yields CASSFRDPHTDTQYF. The complete variable domain, with remaining parts taken from reference TRBV5-1 and TRBJ2-3, reads KAGVTQTPRYLIKTRGQQVTLSCSPISGHRSVSWYQQTPGQGLQFLFEYFSETQRNKGNFPGRFSGRQFSNSRSEMNVSTLELGDSALYLCASSFRDPHTDTQYFGPGTRLTVL.

V usage is TRBV5-4 and J usage is TRBJ2-7; no clear D gene. V gave up 0 bases and J gave up 0 bases, with 10 bases separating them. Per germline, CDR1 SGHNT and CDR2 YYREEE (reference sequence). The CDR3 spans 15 residues. CDR3 sequence: CASSLGGGYSYEQYF. DNA for the CDR3: TGTGCCAGCAGCTTGGGTGGCGGCTACTCCTACGAGCAGTACTTC. The whole variable domain, filled in from reference TRBV5-4 and TRBJ2-7, reads ETGVTQSPTHLIKTRGQQVTLRCSSQSGHNTVSWYQQALGQGPQFIFQYYREEENGRGNFPPRFSGLQFPNYSSELNVNALELDDSALYLCASSLGGGYSYEQYFGPGTRLTVT.

This clone has just one count. Germline and junction disagree at one end, which may indicate a read error. This chain uses TRBV15 with TRBJ1-5, with TRBD1 identical over 8 bases. The CDR3 runs 16 residues. Germline CDR1 LNHNV, CDR2 YYDKDF (reference sequence). CDR3 amino acids: CATGRDLTGGNQPQHF. The CDR3 DNA reads as TGTGCCACCGGCAGAGATCTTACAGGGGGGAATCAGCCCCAGCATTTT.

The chain links TRBV6-1 to TRBJ2-3, with D tentatively TRBD2 (5 bases). V was clipped by 3 bases and J by 9 bases, with 13 bases between them. There are 13 residues in the CDR3. Germline V gene lookup returns CDR1 MNHNS and CDR2 SASEGT. CDR3 sequence reads: CASSENPRETQYF. The CDR3 nucleotides read TGTGCCAGCAGTGAGAACCCCCGGGAAACGCAGTATTTT.

This sequence joins TRBV6-5 and TRBJ2-1; D is possibly TRBD1 (5 bases). This CDR3 spans 11 amino acids. From germline, CDR1 is MNHEY and CDR2 SVGAGI. V lost 11 bases and J lost 6, with 11 bases in between. In nucleotides, the CDR3 is TGTGCCGGGGCCGTCGGCAATGAGCAGTTCTTC. It yields the protein CAGAVGNEQFF.

The chain recombines TRBV6-5 with TRBJ1-5, with a weak D call TRBD1 (5 bases). Deletions cut 2 bases from V and 6 bases from J, with 8 bases between. CDR1 and CDR2 (germline): MNHEY, SVGAGI. This CDR3 is built from 13 residues. CDR3 DNA: TGTGCCAGCAGTTACGGGACGAGTCAGCCCCAGCATTTT. It specifies CASSYGTSQPQHF.

The rearrangement joins TRBV5-1 to TRBJ2-3, with 8 bases fitting TRBD1. With V trimmed by 3 bases and J by 3 bases, 6 bases remained unmatched. CDR1 SGHRS and CDR2 YFSETQ come from the germline V gene. CDR3 length: 15 residues. CDR3 amino acids: CASSWAGGRTDTQYF. The CDR3 DNA reads as TGCGCCAGCAGCTGGGCAGGGGGCCGGACAGATACGCAGTATTTT.

The V gene is TRBV7-2, the J gene TRBJ2-5, with 8 bases identical to TRBD2. Germline-derived CDR1 and CDR2 are SGHTA and FQGNSA. The CDR3 is 14 residues long. The junction had 7 bases not matched to a gene; V was cut back by 5 bases and J by 5 bases. CDR3 DNA sequence: TGTGCCAGCAGCCCAGGAGCGGGAGTCGAGACCCAGTACTTC. Protein sequence: CASSPGAGVETQYF.

The V gene is TRBV7-2, the J gene TRBJ2-7, with 10 positions matching TRBD1. Germline V lookup: CDR1 SGHTA, CDR2 FQGNSA. J lost 6 bases, V lost 3 bases, and 5 bases had no gene match. The CDR3 length is 14 residues. The CDR3 sequence is CASSLWTGGREQYF. CDR3 nucleotides: TGTGCCAGCAGCTTGTGGACAGGGGGACGCGAGCAGTACTTC.